Sequencing of this TCR beta chain was carried out in a study of blood T cells in healthy people across ages. Germline-derived CDR1 and CDR2 are DFQATT and SNEGSKA (reference sequence). The ends were cut back, 5 bases at V and 2 bases at J, with 15 bases in the middle. This CDR3 region has 14 residues. This clonotype appeared a few times. Its antigen is unknown. Study-level findings and limits: Unsorted PBMCs prevented conclusive naive versus antigen-experienced comparison. Diversity figures derived from one million T cells were judged to underestimate the true value. Correlation between TCR beta diversity and naive T cell percentage was strong.

A second PCR, run for about 7 to 11 cycles, used a sample-barcoded 5' primer plus a J-beta primer mix. At least 2.5 million CDR3-containing paired-end reads were obtained per sample. TCRdb ran MiXCR on the 5' RACE reads and lists one entry per CDR3 protein. The sample contains roughly 2 million distinct CDR3 sequences, around half of which appear only once. V is TRBV20-1 and J is TRBJ1-2; weak D call: TRBD1 (6 bases). The source is a middle-aged woman in good health. The sample comprised blood. DNA of the CDR3: TGCAGTGCTGCCTCGGGACACTCAAACTATGGCTACACCTTC. It yields the protein CSAASGHSNYGYTF.